The clone carrying this TCR beta chain was seen once. Per the study methods: Scientists estimated how many nucleated cells there were by amplifying reference gene primers. Method: immunoSEQ multiplex PCR; TCRdb's copy keeps in-frame clones and lacks some. V, J and clone size were drawn from that table, and D and trimming were deduced from the DNA. The sample shows hundreds of thousands of clones, about 89% of them seen only once. The Seattle site enrolled patients during active infection and followed them longitudinally. The sample belongs to a study of blood T cell repertoires in COVID-19. Looking at the study overall: Material from acute and convalescent COVID-19 was sourced from the United States, Italy and Spain.

This CDR3 comprises 14 residues. V was clipped by 0 bases and J by 0 bases, with 6 bases between them. The V gene's germline CDR1 is SGHNT and CDR2 YYREEE (reference sequence). Specimen: peripheral blood. This chain connects TRBV5-4 to TRBJ1-2, with D unresolved. This sequence was found in a woman aged 25 to 39 with COVID-19, enrolled during active disease. DNA of the CDR3: TGTGCCAGCAGCTTGGACAAATCTAACTATGGCTACACCTTC. It codes for CASSLDKSNYGYTF.